These 29 T cell receptor beta chains were all obtained from the same sample, sequenced in a study of T cell clones after liver transplantation. Profiled with immunoSEQ multiplex PCR; TCRdb holds only in-frame clones, not every one. The repertoire has 90,000 to 120,000 clones, approximately 78% of them found once; the top ten carry 0.99%. Source: CD4+ T cells from blood, taken before liver transplant. These TCRs come from a human donor who received a liver transplant.

The chain carries TRBV2 and TRBJ2-5; 9 bases line up with TRBD2. CDR1 is SNHLY, CDR2 FYNNEI, per germline. With 6 bases clipped from V and 9 bases from J, the junction kept 11 bases outside the gene matches. CDR3 length: 14 residues. The CDR3 protein is CASSPGLARPAQYF. The CDR3 nucleotides are TGTGCCAGCAGCCCTGGACTAGCGCGACCGGCCCAGTACTTC.

This clone appeared a single time. The genes are TRBV9 and TRBJ1-6; D uncertain. The germline CDR1 and CDR2 sequences are SGDLS and YYNGEE. V was pared by 4 bases and J by 7 bases, with 15 bases between. The CDR3 is made up of 15 amino acids. The chain's CDR3 is CASSPGPSLNSPLHF. The CDR3 nucleotides are TGTGCCAGCAGCCCGGGCCCCTCCTTGAATTCACCCCTCCACTTT. Filled out from reference TRBV9 and TRBJ1-6, the complete variable domain reads DSGVTQTPKHLITATGQRVTLRCSPRSGDLSVYWYQQSLDQGLQFLIQYYNGEERAKGNILERFSAQQFPDLHSELNLSSLELGDSALYFCASSPGPSLNSPLHFGNGTRLTVT.

This chain connects TRBV6-1 to TRBJ2-2; the D gene is possibly TRBD1 (6 bases). The CDR3 has 14 amino acids. The V and J ends lost 7 bases and 4 bases respectively, with 13 bases between them. The germline V gene has CDR1 MNHNS and CDR2 SASEGT. CDR3 amino acids: CASIMDRFTGELFF. The CDR3, as DNA: TGTGCCAGCATCATGGACAGATTCACCGGGGAGCTGTTTTTT.

This chain uses TRBV6-1 with TRBJ1-1; no clear D. V was clipped by 5 bases and J by 1 base, with 8 bases between them. Germline CDR1 reads MNHNS; CDR2 reads SASEGT. The length of the CDR3 is 13 residues. The CDR3 DNA reads TGTGCCAGCAGTTTGGTCAGGAACACTGAAGCTTTCTTT. It codes for CASSLVRNTEAFF.

This clone has just a few counts. The genes are TRBV18 and TRBJ2-3, with a tentative D call TRBD1 (6 bases). This CDR3 comprises 13 residues. Germline V gene lookup returns CDR1 KGHSH and CDR2 LQKENI. Trimming removed 6 bases at V and 2 bases at J, with 9 bases between. The CDR3 DNA is TGTGCCAGCTCGGGGGCCCTCACAGATACGCAGTATTTT. Protein: CASSGALTDTQYF.

The genes are TRBV5-4 and TRBJ2-1; D gene uncertain. CDR3 size: 16 residues. V lost 4 bases and J 0 bases, leaving 14 bases between the germline ends. CDR1 is SGHNT and CDR2 is YYREEE in the germline V gene (reference sequence). DNA of the CDR3: TGTGCCAGCAGCCCATTCTGGGGTAGCTCCTACAATGAGCAGTTCTTC. Its translation is CASSPFWGSSYNEQFF.

This chain joins TRBV7-8 and TRBJ2-7, with 8 bases matching TRBD2. The V segment lost 3 bases and the J segment 7 bases; nucleotides outside the gene matches: 11. The CDR3 covers 15 residues. Germline lookup yields CDR1 SGHVS and CDR2 FQNEAQ. Here the CDR3 reads CASSLRTAGVREQYF. CDR3 bases: TGTGCCAGCAGCTTGAGGACAGCGGGGGTGCGGGAGCAGTACTTC.

CDR3 sequence: CASSFTWEHGYTF. The DNA of the CDR3 is TGTGCCAGCAGCTTTACGTGGGAGCATGGCTACACCTTC. The chain has TRBV7-8 and TRBJ1-2; D uncertain. Per the germline V gene, CDR1 is SGHVS and CDR2 is FQNEAQ. V lost 3 bases and J lost 6, with 11 bases in between. The CDR3 is made up of 13 amino acids.

This sequence joins TRBV6-5 and TRBJ1-2, with D perhaps matching TRBD1 (6 bases). This CDR3 is built from 14 residues. V lost 7 bases and J lost 4, with 16 bases in between. CDR1 and CDR2 from the germline V gene are MNHEY and SVGAGI. CDR3 loop: CASTNGAGVYGYTF. The CDR3 DNA follows: TGTGCCAGCACAAACGGGGCAGGGGTCTATGGCTACACCTTC.

The rearrangement uses TRBV19 and TRBJ2-5; 7 bases line up with TRBD1. This CDR3 spans 13 amino acids. The junction had 5 bases not matched to a gene; V was cut back by 5 bases and J by 5 bases. CDR1 is LNHDA and CDR2 is SQIVND in the germline V gene (reference sequence). The CDR3 loop reads CASSGTARETQYF. The CDR3 DNA follows: TGTGCCAGTAGTGGGACAGCTCGGGAGACCCAGTACTTC.

The rearrangement joins TRBV19 to TRBJ2-4; 8 bases are shared with TRBD1. V lost 7 bases, J lost 6 bases, and 11 bases stayed unmatched. CDR3 length equals 15 residues. Germline assignment: CDR1 LNHDA and CDR2 SQIVND (reference sequence). The CDR3 here is CASTSFGQGGNIQYF. In DNA, the CDR3 is TGTGCCAGTACCTCATTCGGACAGGGAGGAAACATTCAGTACTTC.

J is TRBJ2-5 and V is TRBV10-2; 7 nucleotides agree with TRBD1. The CDR3 contains 14 residues. Germline V gives CDR1 WSHSY, CDR2 SAAADI. After removal of 4 bases from V and 2 bases from J, the junction contained 4 bases not matched to a gene. CDR3 protein: CASSVTGAQETQYF. In nucleotides, the CDR3 is TGCGCCAGCAGTGTAACAGGGGCACAAGAGACCCAGTACTTC.

This sequence joins TRBV27 and TRBJ2-3, with 10 bases aligning to TRBD2. CDR1 is MNHEY, CDR2 SMNVEV, per germline (reference sequence). Unmatched junction bases numbered 5, after V lost 5 bases and J lost 3 bases. This CDR3 spans 15 amino acids. The CDR3 spells CASSPLGLATDTQYF. Written as DNA, the CDR3 is TGTGCCAGCAGTCCGCTGGGACTAGCGACAGATACGCAGTATTTT.

The CDR3 region is CAWSTNWDRAIRGAQPQHF. CDR3 nucleotides: TGTGCCTGGAGTACTAATTGGGACAGGGCGATTCGGGGCGCTCAGCCCCAGCATTTT. The rearrangement uses TRBV30 and TRBJ1-5; 9 bases map to TRBD1. V lost 2 bases and J lost 6; bases outside the gene matches: 20. CDR3 length: 19 residues. Germline V gene data show CDR1 as GTSNPN and CDR2 as SVGIG (reference sequence).

CDR3 bases: TGTGCCAGCAGTGAACGGGGAGGACCAAGGACTGAAGCTTTCTTT. It yields the protein CASSERGGPRTEAFF. V is TRBV2 and J is TRBJ1-1; D ambiguous. Trimming pared 2 bases from V and 5 bases from J, leaving 15 bases between. The CDR3 spans 15 residues. Germline CDR1 and CDR2: SNHLY and FYNNEI.

The gene calls are TRBV5-8 and TRBJ2-2; perhaps TRBD2 as D (5 bases). Trimming took off 2 bases at V and 7 bases at J, with 9 bases between the two ends. Germline-derived CDR1 and CDR2 are SGHTS and YDEGEE. The CDR3 sequence is 13 residues long. For the CDR3, the DNA is TGTGCCAGCAGCTTAGGGAGTAACGGGGAGCTGTTTTTT. Translated: CASSLGSNGELFF.

V usage is TRBV7-8 and J usage is TRBJ2-7; weak D call: TRBD2 (6 bases). Germline lookup yields CDR1 SGHVS and CDR2 FQNEAQ. V was cut by 3 bases and J by 0 bases, with 12 bases left in between. The CDR3 is 15 amino acids. The CDR3 nucleotides read TGTGCCAGCAGCTTTCAGCGGGCTATCTCCTACGAGCAGTACTTC. This codes for CASSFQRAISYEQYF.

V gene TRBV29-1 combines with J gene TRBJ2-5, with D possibly matching TRBD1 (6 bases). Germline CDR1 is SQVTM and CDR2 is ANQGSEA. The germline V and J ends were trimmed by 6 bases and 4 bases, with 9 bases remaining between them. CDR3 length equals 11 residues. CDR3 in amino acids: CSVGAVETQYF. The CDR3 nucleotides are TGCAGCGTGGGGGCAGTAGAGACCCAGTACTTC.

The chain has TRBV30 and TRBJ2-6; D is unresolved. V gave up 0 bases and J gave up 3 bases, with 3 bases separating them. The CDR3 runs 13 residues. In germline, CDR1 is GTSNPN, CDR2 SVGIG (reference sequence). CDR3 bases: TGTGCCTGGAGTGTACGTGGGGCCAACGTCCTGACTTTC. Translating it yields CAWSVRGANVLTF.

V usage is TRBV7-9 and J usage is TRBJ1-6; a possible D gene is TRBD1 (6 bases). The germline CDR1 and CDR2 sequences are SEHNR and FQNEAQ (reference sequence). The germline V and J ends were trimmed by 11 bases and 5 bases, with 22 bases remaining between them. This CDR3 has 16 amino acids. Here the CDR3 reads CALKRGAQANNSPLHF. The CDR3 DNA is TGTGCCCTTAAAAGGGGGGCGCAGGCGAATAATTCACCCCTCCACTTT.

The chain carries TRBV6-5 and TRBJ2-3; D ambiguous. The CDR3 is made up of 14 amino acids. Looked up from germline, CDR1 is MNHEY and CDR2 is SVGAGI. Trimming pared 7 bases from V and 0 bases from J, leaving 11 bases between. CDR3 sequence: CASKVGSSTDTQYF. CDR3 nucleotide sequence: TGTGCCAGCAAGGTTGGGTCTAGCACAGATACGCAGTATTTT.

This clone has only a few counts. The chain employs TRBV28 and TRBJ2-5; D call uncertain. Trimming cost V 3 bases and J 5 bases, with 19 bases left between them. CDR1 is MDHEN and CDR2 is SYDVKM in the germline V gene. This CDR3 has 16 residues. CDR3: CASSFRVNTLSETQYF. CDR3 nucleotides: TGTGCCAGCAGTTTTAGAGTTAATACCTTGTCCGAGACCCAGTACTTC.

V is TRBV5-6 and J is TRBJ2-7; perhaps TRBD2 as D (6 bases). Germline V gene sequence: CDR1 SGHDT, CDR2 YYEEEE. The germline V and J ends were trimmed by 0 bases and 4 bases, with 14 bases remaining between them. The CDR3 extends over 15 amino acids. For the CDR3, the DNA is TGTGCCAGCAGCTTGGGGCTTAGCGGCCCTTACGAGCAGTACTTC. Protein product: CASSLGLSGPYEQYF. Together with reference TRBV5-6 and TRBJ2-7, the CDR3 gives the full variable domain: DAGVTQSPTHLIKTRGQQVTLRCSPKSGHDTVSWYQQALGQGPQFIFQYYEEEERQRGNFPDRFSGHQFPNYSSELNVNALLLGDSALYLCASSLGLSGPYEQYFGPGTRLTVT.

The chain recombines TRBV18 with TRBJ2-2, with 9 bases that match TRBD2. The trim removed 5 bases at V and 1 base at J, leaving 2 bases unmatched. Per germline, CDR1 KGHSH and CDR2 LQKENI. The CDR3 runs to 15 residues. The CDR3 nucleotides read TGTGCCAGCTCAGGACTAGCGAGGAACACCGGGGAGCTGTTTTTT. As protein: CASSGLARNTGELFF. The entire variable domain, with the rest obtained from reference TRBV18 and TRBJ2-2, is as follows: NAGVMQNPRHLVRRRGQEARLRCSPMKGHSHVYWYRQLPEEGLKFMVYLQKENIIDESGMPKERFSAEFPKEGPSILRIQQVVRGDSAAYFCASSGLARNTGELFFGEGSRLTVL.

The chain carries TRBV18 and TRBJ2-5, with 10 bases lining up with TRBD1. Trimming removed 3 bases from V and 4 bases from J; junction bases left unmatched: 5. The CDR3 consists of 15 residues. Germline CDR1 and CDR2: KGHSH and LQKENI. The CDR3 region has the DNA TGTGCCAGCTCACCGGACAGGGGGAGCGGAGAGACCCAGTACTTC. It yields the protein CASSPDRGSGETQYF.

The chain couples TRBV29-1 to TRBJ1-3, with D uncertain. V was trimmed by 5 bases and J by 0 bases, leaving 8 bases between them. Germline lookup yields CDR1 SQVTM and CDR2 ANQGSEA. The CDR3 extends over 13 amino acids. CDR3 amino acids: CSVRWNSGNTIYF. For the CDR3, the DNA is TGCAGCGTTCGATGGAACTCTGGAAACACCATATATTTT. The full variable domain, completed using reference TRBV29-1 and TRBJ1-3, is SAVISQKPSRDICQRGTSLTIQCQVDSQVTMMFWYRQQPGQSLTLIATANQGSEATYESGFVIDKFPISRPNLTFSTLTVSNMSPEDSSIYLCSVRWNSGNTIYFGEGSWLTVV.

The chain employs TRBV6-5 and TRBJ1-1; 11 bases are shared with TRBD1. Per the germline V gene, CDR1 is MNHEY and CDR2 is SVGAGI. V lost 6 bases and J lost 5; bases outside the gene matches: 5. The CDR3 is made up of 14 amino acids. The CDR3 DNA follows: TGTGCCAGCAGCAGGGACAGGGGGGATACTGAAGCTTTCTTT. Protein: CASSRDRGDTEAFF.

This chain links TRBV7-6 with TRBJ2-2; D might be TRBD1 (5 bases). The V end lost 6 bases, the J end lost 6 bases, and 8 bases lay between the germline ends. The germline gives CDR1 SGHVS, CDR2 FNYEAQ. The CDR3 contains 12 residues. CDR3 DNA sequence: TGTGCCAGCAGATCAGGGTCCGGGGAGCTGTTTTTT. This gives the protein CASRSGSGELFF.

The chain recombines TRBV11-2 with TRBJ2-1; D is undetermined. The CDR3 has 13 residues. Germline CDR1 and CDR2: SGHAT and FQNNGV. The V end was cut by 6 bases, the J end by 6 bases, with 12 bases between. The CDR3 protein is CASRADAPNEQFF. Written as DNA, the CDR3 is TGTGCCAGCAGGGCGGACGCTCCCAATGAGCAGTTCTTC.